Reported below is one T cell receptor beta chain. This specimen comes from a study of graft-versus-host responses after intestinal transplantation. CDR3 size: 12 residues. Tissue processing of the graft released intraepithelial and lamina propria lymphocytes from it. TCRdb's copy holds only in-frame clones and misses some; the assay was immunoSEQ multiplex PCR. The table records about 37,000 clones, about nine tenths of them present only once. The TCR comes from a human patient who received an intestinal transplant, so some T cells may come from the graft donor. V is TRBV21-1 and J is TRBJ2-1; the table's TRBD1 call for D was not verified on the DNA. TRBV21-1 is tagged as a pseudogene. The source material was ileum tissue, sampled almost 210 days after intestinal transplant. CDR3 nucleotide sequence: TGTGCCAGACAGCTTGTCTACAATGAGCAGTTCTTC. This codes for CARQLVYNEQFF.